The present T cell receptor (beta chain) was sequenced within a study of T cell changes during pregnancy in multiple sclerosis. The table came from immunoSEQ multiplex PCR; TCRdb's copy has only in-frame clones and leaves some out. The table shows 65,000 to 85,000 clones, with approximately 93% occurring only once. Germline V gene sequence: CDR1 MDHEN, CDR2 SYDVKM. CDR3 size: 16 residues. V lost 5 bases and J lost 3; bases outside the gene matches: 10. This sequence was found in a female donor in good health, enrolled as a control in a pregnancy study. The input for sequencing was peripheral blood, taken in the second trimester of pregnancy. The chain employs TRBV28 and TRBJ2-1, with 7 bases lining up with TRBD2. For the CDR3, the DNA is TGTGCCAGCAGTGGCGTACTAGCGAACCGCTACAATGAGCAGTTCTTC. This gives the protein CASSGVLANRYNEQFF.